This TCR beta chain was found in a study of blood T cells in healthy people across ages. The second PCR ran roughly 6 to 12 cycles with a sample-barcoded 5' primer and J-beta primers. MiXCR, run by TCRdb on the 5' RACE reads, gives a single entry per CDR3 protein. This sample has about 840,000 distinct CDR3 sequences, with 25% to 30% found just once. This clonotype occurred a few times. Germline V lookup: CDR1 DFQATT, CDR2 SNEGSKA (reference sequence). This CDR3 is 15 amino acids long. The V and J ends lost 5 bases and 5 bases respectively, with 19 bases between them. The sample was also linked to a second study, of T cells of mothers and their children.

This clonotype originated in a woman between 40 and 50 years old in good health. The chain couples TRBV20-1 to TRBJ2-1; D unclear. Sample: blood. The CDR3 DNA reads as TGCAGTGCTGCCTCCGGTACGGATTCCCACAATGAGCAGTTCTTC. This sequence encodes CSAASGTDSHNEQFF.